This T cell receptor beta chain comes out of a study of blood T cell repertoires in COVID-19. In germline, CDR1 is SGHTA, CDR2 FQGNSA. The CDR3 spans 16 residues. V lost 3 bases to trimming and J lost 1 base; unmatched junction nucleotides: 6. Only in-frame clones appear in the TCRdb table, and some are missing; sequencing was by immunoSEQ multiplex PCR. The sample consists of 84,000 or so clones, about 83% of them appearing once. The sequenced sample was peripheral blood. The source of this sequence is a man older than 75 with active or convalescent COVID-19. The rearrangement links TRBV7-2 to TRBJ1-1; 9 nucleotides agree with TRBD1. As DNA, the CDR3 is TGTGCCAGCAGCTTCGGACAGGGGAAGGGGAACACTGAAGCTTTCTTT. Translation gives CASSFGQGKGNTEAFF. The full variable domain, its missing parts supplied by reference TRBV7-2 and TRBJ1-1, is GAGVSQSPSNKVTEKGKDVELRCDPISGHTALYWYRQSLGQGLEFLIYFQGNSAPDKSGLPSDRFSAERTGGSVSTLTIQRTQQEDSAVYLCASSFGQGKGNTEAFFGQGTRLTVV.